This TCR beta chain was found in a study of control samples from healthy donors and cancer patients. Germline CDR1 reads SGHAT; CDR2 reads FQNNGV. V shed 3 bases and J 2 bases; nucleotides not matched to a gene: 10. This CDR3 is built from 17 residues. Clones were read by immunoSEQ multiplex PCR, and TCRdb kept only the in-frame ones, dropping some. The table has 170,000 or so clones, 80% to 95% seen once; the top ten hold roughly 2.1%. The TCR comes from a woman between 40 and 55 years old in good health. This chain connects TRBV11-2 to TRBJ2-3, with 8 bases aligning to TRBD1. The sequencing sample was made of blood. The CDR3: CASSLTPGGPVTDTQYF. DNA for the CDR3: TGTGCCAGCAGCTTGACTCCAGGGGGCCCTGTCACAGATACGCAGTATTTT.